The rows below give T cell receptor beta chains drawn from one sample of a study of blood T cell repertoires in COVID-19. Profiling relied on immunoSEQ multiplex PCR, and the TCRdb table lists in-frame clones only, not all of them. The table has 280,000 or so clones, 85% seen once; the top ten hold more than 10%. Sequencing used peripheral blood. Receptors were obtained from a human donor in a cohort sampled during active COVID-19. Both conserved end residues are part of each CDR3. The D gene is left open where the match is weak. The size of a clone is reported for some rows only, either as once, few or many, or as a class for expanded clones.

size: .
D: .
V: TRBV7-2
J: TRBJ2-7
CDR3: CASSRDFPYEQYF
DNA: TGTGCCAGCAGCCGCGACTTTCCCTACGAGCAGTACTTC

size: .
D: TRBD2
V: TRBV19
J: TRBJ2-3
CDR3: CASSMTSGSADTQYF
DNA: TGTGCCAGTAGTATGACTAGCGGGAGCGCAGATACGCAGTATTTT

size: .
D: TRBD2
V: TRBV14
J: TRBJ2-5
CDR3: CASSPLAGEDRETQYF
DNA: TGTGCCAGCAGCCCTTTAGCGGGAGAGGATCGAGAGACCCAGTACTTC

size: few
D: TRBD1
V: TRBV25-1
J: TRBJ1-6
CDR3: CASSGRQGASSPLHF
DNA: TGTGCCAGCAGTGGGAGACAGGGGGCAAGTTCACCCCTCCACTTT

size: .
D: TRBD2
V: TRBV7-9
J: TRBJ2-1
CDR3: CASSLRGLANEQFF
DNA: TGTGCCAGCAGCTTAAGGGGACTAGCAAATGAGCAGTTCTTC

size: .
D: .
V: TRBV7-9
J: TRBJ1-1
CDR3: CASSSPVPTYTEAFF
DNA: TGTGCCAGCAGCTCTCCGGTTCCCACCTACACTGAAGCTTTCTTT

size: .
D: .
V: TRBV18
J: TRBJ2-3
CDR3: CASSPPSGDTQYF
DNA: TGTGCCAGCTCACCACCATCGGGGGACACGCAGTATTTT

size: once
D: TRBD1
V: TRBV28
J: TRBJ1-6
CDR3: CASSLSGTGASPLHF
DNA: TGTGCCAGCAGTTTATCCGGGACAGGGGCTTCACCCCTCCACTTT

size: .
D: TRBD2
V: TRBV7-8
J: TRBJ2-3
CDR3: CASSLAAAGAGDTQYF
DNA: TGTGCCAGCAGCTTAGCCGCAGCGGGAGCCGGAGATACGCAGTATTTT

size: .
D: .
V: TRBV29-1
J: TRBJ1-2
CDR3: CSVIQGRGYTF
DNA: TGCAGCGTGATACAGGGCCGTGGCTACACCTTC

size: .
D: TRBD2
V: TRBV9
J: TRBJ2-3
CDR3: CASSRLAGEGTDTQYF
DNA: TGTGCCAGCAGCCGACTAGCGGGAGAGGGAACAGATACGCAGTATTTT

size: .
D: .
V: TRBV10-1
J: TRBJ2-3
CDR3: CASSELYRDSDTQYF
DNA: TGCGCCAGCAGTGAGTTATACCGGGACTCGGATACGCAGTATTTT

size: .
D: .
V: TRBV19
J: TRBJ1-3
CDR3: CALEGNYGNTIYF
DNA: TGTGCCCTGGAGGGCAACTATGGAAACACCATATATTTT

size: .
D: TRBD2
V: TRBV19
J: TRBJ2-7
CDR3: CASSTRTSGIYEQYF
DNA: TGTGCCAGTAGTACACGGACTAGCGGGATTTACGAGCAGTACTTC

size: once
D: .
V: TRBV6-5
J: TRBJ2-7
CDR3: CASTAGYEQYF
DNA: TGTGCCAGCACCGCGGGGTACGAGCAGTACTTC

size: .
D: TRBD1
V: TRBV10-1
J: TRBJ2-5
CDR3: CASRAKGQPPGLYF
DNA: TGCGCCAGCAGAGCTAAGGGACAGCCACCGGGCCTTTACTTC

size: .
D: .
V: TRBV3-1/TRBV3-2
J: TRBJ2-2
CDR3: CASSDYLDTGELFF
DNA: TGTGCCAGCAGCGACTATCTGGATACCGGGGAGCTGTTTTTT

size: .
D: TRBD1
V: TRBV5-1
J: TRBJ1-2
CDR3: CASSLGQGNGYTF
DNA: TGCGCCAGCAGCTTGGGACAGGGAAATGGCTACACCTTC

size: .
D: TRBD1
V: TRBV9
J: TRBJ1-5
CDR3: CASSMGQGANQPQHF
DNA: TGTGCCAGCAGCATGGGACAGGGGGCGAATCAGCCCCAGCATTTT

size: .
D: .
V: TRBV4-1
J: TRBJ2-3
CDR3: CASSWRESDTQYF
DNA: TGCGCCAGCAGTTGGAGGGAGTCAGATACGCAGTATTTT

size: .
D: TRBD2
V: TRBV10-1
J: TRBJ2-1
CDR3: CASSRTSGDNEQFF
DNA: TGCGCCAGCAGTAGGACTAGCGGGGACAATGAGCAGTTCTTC

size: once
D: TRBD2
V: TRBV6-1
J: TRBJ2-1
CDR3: CASSAPGLAGPSSYNEQFF
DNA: TGTGCCAGCAGTGCTCCGGGACTAGCGGGACCTAGCTCCTACAATGAGCAGTTCTTC

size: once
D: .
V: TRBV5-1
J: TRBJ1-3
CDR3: CASSLGSETVAGNTIYF
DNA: TGCGCCAGCAGCTTGGGCTCCGAGACAGTGGCTGGAAACACCATATATTTT

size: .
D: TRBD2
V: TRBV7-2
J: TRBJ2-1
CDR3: CASTFVGTSASNEQFF
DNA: TGTGCCAGCACCTTTGTAGGGACTAGCGCCTCCAATGAGCAGTTCTTC

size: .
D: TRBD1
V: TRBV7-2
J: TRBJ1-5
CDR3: CASSSDRGAEPQHF
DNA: TGTGCCAGCAGCTCGGACAGGGGTGCCGAGCCCCAGCATTTT

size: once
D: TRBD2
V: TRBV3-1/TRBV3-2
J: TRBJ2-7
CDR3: CASSSGLSSYEQYF
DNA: TGTGCCAGCAGCTCGGGACTAAGCTCCTACGAGCAGTACTTC

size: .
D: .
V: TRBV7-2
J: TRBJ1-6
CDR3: CASSIPVPNSPLHF
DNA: TGTGCCAGCAGCATCCCGGTCCCTAATTCACCCCTCCACTTT

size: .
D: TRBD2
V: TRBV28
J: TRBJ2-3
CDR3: CASSPGLAGRTDTQYF
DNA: TGTGCCAGCAGCCCCGGACTAGCGGGACGGACAGATACGCAGTATTTT

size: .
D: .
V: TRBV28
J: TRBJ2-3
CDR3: CASIPRGSTDTQYF
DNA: TGTGCCAGCATCCCCAGGGGAAGCACAGATACGCAGTATTTT

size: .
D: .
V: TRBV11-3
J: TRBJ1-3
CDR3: CASSLGTAGNTIYF
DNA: TGTGCCAGCAGCTTAGGGACAGCTGGAAACACCATATATTTT

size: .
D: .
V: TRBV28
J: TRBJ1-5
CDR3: CASSQDNQPQHF
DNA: TGTGCCAGCAGTCAGGACAATCAGCCCCAGCATTTT

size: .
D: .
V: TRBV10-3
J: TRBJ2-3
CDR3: CATGHPGGTDTQYF
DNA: TGTGCCACCGGACATCCTGGGGGGACAGATACGCAGTATTTT

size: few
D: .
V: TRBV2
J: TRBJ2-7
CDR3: CASTENLVAGEQYF
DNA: TGTGCCAGCACTGAAAATCTCGTGGCAGGCGAGCAGTACTTC

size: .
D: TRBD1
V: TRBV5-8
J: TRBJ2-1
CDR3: CASSPTGGLYNEQFF
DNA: TGTGCCAGCAGCCCGACAGGGGGGCTATACAATGAGCAGTTCTTC

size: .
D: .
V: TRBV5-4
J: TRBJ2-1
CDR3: CASSSPGTQGGKQFF
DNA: TGTGCCAGCAGCTCCCCCGGGACCCAAGGGGGTAAGCAGTTCTTC

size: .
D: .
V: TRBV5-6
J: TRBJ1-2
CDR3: CASSFTGVVYGYTF
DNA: TGTGCCAGCAGCTTCACGGGTGTAGTTTATGGCTACACCTTC

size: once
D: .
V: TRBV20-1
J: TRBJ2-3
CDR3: CSAREGLTQYF
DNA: TGCAGTGCTAGAGAGGGCTTAACGCAGTATTTT

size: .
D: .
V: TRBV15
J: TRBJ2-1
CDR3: CATSRGPHPSYNEQFF
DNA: TGTGCCACCTCACGCGGTCCGCATCCCTCCTACAATGAGCAGTTCTTC

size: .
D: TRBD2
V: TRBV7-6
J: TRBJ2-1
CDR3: CASSLGLWDSGTNEQFF
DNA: TGTGCCAGCAGCTTAGGCCTATGGGATAGCGGGACAAATGAGCAGTTCTTC

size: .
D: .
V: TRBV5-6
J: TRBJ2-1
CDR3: CASSLGYRDNSQFF
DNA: TGTGCCAGCAGCTTGGGTTACAGGGACAACTCGCAGTTCTTC

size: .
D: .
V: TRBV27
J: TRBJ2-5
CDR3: CASMPYGDGETQYF
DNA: TGTGCCAGCATGCCGTATGGAGACGGGGAGACCCAGTACTTC

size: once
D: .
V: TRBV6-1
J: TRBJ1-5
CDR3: CASSEAIGGGGRNQPQHF
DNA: TGTGCCAGCAGTGAAGCGATTGGGGGAGGGGGACGCAATCAGCCCCAGCATTTT

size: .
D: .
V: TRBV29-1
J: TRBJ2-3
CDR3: CSVDQGTDTQYF
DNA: TGCAGCGTTGATCAGGGCACAGATACGCAGTATTTT

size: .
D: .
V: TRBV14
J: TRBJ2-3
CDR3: CASSQDLADTQYF
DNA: TGTGCCAGCAGCCAAGATCTAGCGGATACGCAGTATTTT

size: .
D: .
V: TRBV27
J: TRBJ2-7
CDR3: CASRGSSYEQYF
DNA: TGTGCCAGCAGGGGGAGCAGCTACGAGCAGTACTTC

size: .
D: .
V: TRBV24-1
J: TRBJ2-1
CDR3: CATSPPIPPGTHEQFF
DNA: TGTGCCACCAGCCCCCCCATCCCTCCGGGTACCCATGAGCAGTTCTTC

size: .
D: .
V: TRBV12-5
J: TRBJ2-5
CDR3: CASGRSGAQGTQYF
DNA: TGTGCTAGTGGCCGTAGCGGAGCCCAGGGGACCCAGTACTTC

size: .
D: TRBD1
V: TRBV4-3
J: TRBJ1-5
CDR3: CASSQSQGAQPQHF
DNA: TGCGCCAGCAGCCAGTCCCAGGGGGCTCAGCCCCAGCATTTT

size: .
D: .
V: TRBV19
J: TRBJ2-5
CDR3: CASSISVLGGGWLETQYF
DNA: TGTGCCAGTAGTATAAGTGTTCTAGGGGGGGGTTGGCTGGAGACCCAGTACTTC

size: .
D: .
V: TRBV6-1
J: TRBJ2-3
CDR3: CASSEPGQLTDTQYF
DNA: TGTGCCAGCAGTGAACCGGGACAATTGACAGATACGCAGTATTTT

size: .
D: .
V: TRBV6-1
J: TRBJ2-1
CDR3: CASSEPLTSRNEQFF
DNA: TGTGCCAGCAGTGAACCCCTCACTTCCCGGAATGAGCAGTTCTTC

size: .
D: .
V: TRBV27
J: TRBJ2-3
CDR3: CASRLQAASTDTQYF
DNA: TGTGCCAGCAGGCTCCAGGCCGCTAGCACAGATACGCAGTATTTT

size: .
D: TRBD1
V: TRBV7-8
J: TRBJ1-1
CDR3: CASRRTGQVEAFF
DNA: TGTGCCAGCAGAAGGACAGGACAAGTTGAAGCTTTCTTT